This T cell receptor (beta chain) was recovered during a study of cytomegalovirus exposure and HLA in healthy donors (dated by TCRdb to about 2017). Study-level background: An earlier analysis of around 600 of the donors reported roughly 300 Gb of sequence data and 100 million to 140 million unique TCR beta sequences from some 180 million T cells. An early release that covered more than 550 HLA-typed donors contained around 330 gigabases of sequencing data and tens of millions of unique TCR sequences. Of the approximately 400 genotyped donors, around 81% fell in the genetic ancestry cluster associated with self-reported Caucasian donors. The study was designed to test whether signatures of past pathogen exposure could be identified by cataloging public T cell receptors. The study used immunosequencing to profile the T cell repertoires of several hundred subjects and linked those repertoires to cytomegalovirus serostatus. Along with the roughly 670-subject first cohort, a separate validation cohort of over a hundred different subjects was used. To predict cytomegalovirus infection status, the study brought together high-throughput TCR immunosequencing, statistical association of individual TCRs with disease status, and machine learning. A later analysis re-examined previously published TCR beta repertoires from just over 650 donors and added high-resolution HLA genotyping to investigate patterns of TCR occurrence. The later analysis used no new phenotypic data to find candidate immune exposures, relying instead on TCR beta sequences and their occurrence across donors. In an earlier analysis of 500 to 650 of the donors, high-throughput TCR beta sequencing was used to judge whether each TCR beta V gene segment behaved as functional or pseudogenic. Donor age, sex, ethnicity and CMV serostatus were compiled alongside the repertoire data. In a later genetic analysis, genome-wide SNP genotypes for about 65% of the roughly 670 donors were used, and that subset was treated as a discovery cohort. All discovery cohort repertoires had been generated using a single sequencing platform. Both class I and class II loci were covered by HLA typing, at four-digit resolution. Typing coverage varied by locus: roughly 620-640 donors for A, B, C, DRB1 and DQB1; under 550 for DQA1; about 570 for DPA1; roughly 470 for DPB1. Roughly five DR-DQ haplotypes were treated as single units for association and clustering because of strong linkage in the cohort. Among roughly 400 genotyped donors of the cohort, an average of about 240,000 unique TCR beta nucleotide sequences was sequenced per donor, of which about 18% were non-productive.

Trimming takes 0 bases from V and 0 bases from J, and the germline ends sit 10 bases apart. The germline V gene specifies SGHRS as CDR1 and YFSETQ as CDR2. Its CDR3 holds 17 amino acids, cysteine through phenylalanine. Only CDR3 DNA is held: 51 bases, read in frame from base 1. The cohort comprised 710 or so healthy bone marrow donors. All cohort members were sampled while nominally healthy, although unrecorded immune exposures were likely present. The donor tested CMV seronegative, placing the donor among the 300 to 400 seronegative members of the cohort. Every donor gave a peripheral blood sample, and the peripheral blood mononuclear cells from that sample were used for TCR beta sequencing. Genomic DNA was extracted from the blood cell samples with the Qiagen DNeasy Blood Extraction Kit. Details on this clone: There is no known antigen for this receptor. Per-base qualities were not stored, and no clone one base away is much larger.

The library was produced with the immunoSEQ multiplex PCR assay. For the multiplex PCR, a mixture combining 60 forward primers for TCR Vbeta segments and 13 reverse primers for TCR Jbeta segments was used. The CDR3 region of rearranged TCR beta genes was amplified from genomic DNA with a multiplex PCR assay. The amplified TCR beta libraries were sequenced on the Illumina HiSeq System as 87-base-pair reads. The paper's data handling went like this. A later analysis counted some 80 million unique TCR beta chains across the 666 repertoires, and some 11 million of these chains were shared by at least two donors. To remove PCR and sequencing errors, raw reads were error-corrected and collapsed into unique sequences using a nearest-neighbor algorithm that merged closely related sequences. To assign V, D and J gene segments, CDR3 sequences were aligned to IMGT reference sequences. For a sequence to be retained, at least a six-nucleotide match to both a V gene segment and a J gene segment was required. A rearrangement was called productive if the CDR3 had no stop codons and remained in frame with V and J, and every other rearrangement was called non-productive. CDR3 was defined by IMGT convention, running from the second conserved V-encoded cysteine to the conserved J-encoded phenylalanine. Sequences without an unambiguous match to a single V gene segment were excluded from the earlier analysis of approximately 560 of the donors. In an earlier analysis of approximately 500 of the donors, a V segment was called functional when productive rearrangements were above 56.7%, and segregating when the standard deviation between donors exceeded 5%. A statistical classification framework was built for diagnosing cytomegalovirus status from the catalog of TCR beta chain sequences. V and J gene assignment, in a later analysis, came from comparing TCR nucleotide sequences with IMGT/GENE-DB human TR gene sequences. Using the TCRdist pipeline, a later analysis assigned CDR3 sequences along with most-parsimonious VDJ recombination scenarios. In a later analysis, each TCR beta chain was defined by its CDR3 amino acid sequence together with its V-gene family, and reads lacking a unique V-gene family were excluded. To address suspected cross-contamination and a sequencing artifact, a later analysis removed approximately 600 highly shared, low-generation-probability nucleotide sequences. For each public chain, a later analysis derived a clonal expansion index from normalized ranks of inferred template counts within each repertoire. In a later analysis, generation probabilities were computed using a VDJ recombination model fitted to out-of-frame rearrangements, and the results were checked against IGoR. Hypergeometric tests were used in a later analysis to score TCR-TCR, TCR-HLA and TCR-CMV co-occurrence, with a repertoire-size bias correction applied to the TCR pairs. A later analysis estimated false discovery rates by permuting HLA or CMV assignments 20 times. In a later analysis, co-occurring TCRs were grouped using DBSCAN, and TCRdist sequence similarity was added for clustering within HLA-allele-positive subsets. Repertoires with fewer than 30,000 or more than 120,000 public chains, plus five repertoires with anomalous nucleotide sharing, were excluded from co-occurrence clustering. The immuneACCESS repertoire file appears here via TCRdb, limited to in-frame rearrangements. These files lack a portion of the clones; in checked studies, under half of the deficit traces to unresolved V genes, and the cause of the others is not known. The V and J calls and clone size come from that table; D and trimming were worked out from the DNA. Present in this sample are about 30,000 clones, about 83% of which were seen just once. 2.5% to 3.5% of the sample belongs to the ten largest clones.

What the study reported, not specific to this receptor: Linkage disequilibrium might explain the correlated functional status among segregating V segments, but an unknown experimental factor could not be ruled out. CMV serostatus was the only immune exposure information available for the cohort. Some IMGT-functional V segments, including TRBV6-2 and TRBV6-3, could not be told apart with the 87-base-pair reads, so those segments were excluded. In this cohort, only TCR beta chains were sequenced, and detectable features were limited by the absence of alpha or paired-chain data. About 15 rarely observed V segments, including chromosome 9 orphons, were excluded from the earlier analysis of 550 to 700 of the donors because counts were too low. Strong co-occurrence of HLA alleles, especially DR and DQ, made assigning TCR associations to individual alleles difficult. In a later analysis, some 18,000 TCR beta sequences were associated with specific HLA alleles at a false discovery rate of 0.05. In a later analysis, TCR association rates were found to vary across HLA loci, with the most associated TCRs seen for DRB1 alleles and the fewest for HLA-C alleles. A further reported finding was that TCR beta sequences accurately predicted the HLA-A and HLA-B alleles for most subjects in the first cohort. The study gave a list of over 150 TCR beta chains associated with cytomegalovirus. It was suggested by the authors that the approach could potentially be generalized to other disease states and immunological phenotypes. The sequencing pipeline was judged likely to have produced a cluster of highly shared sequence variants as a technical artifact. Compared with equally common non-associated chains, HLA-associated TCR beta chains in a later analysis were more clonally expanded and had lower generation probabilities. V-gene and J-gene trimming of TCR beta chains was associated with a missense DCLRE1C variant in a later genetic analysis, and the association was replicated in an independent cohort. Because HLA typing was missing for some donors at each locus, association tests included only the typed subset. A later analysis found that most CMV-associated TCR beta chains appeared HLA-restricted, with HLA associations seemingly driven largely by CMV exposure. Presence/absence analyses assumed roughly uniform sequencing depth across donors, an assumption that may not hold. Most TCR sequences were seen in very few donors, while some public TCRs were found in many individuals. In vitro tests confirmed that three of the cytomegalovirus-associated TCR beta chains recognize cytomegalovirus antigens. In a later genetic analysis, fewer N-insertions in productive TCRs were reported among donors in an Asian-associated ancestry cluster than the roughly 640-donor mean. Cytomegalovirus status was reported to be diagnosed by the classifier with high specificity and sensitivity in both the original and validation cohorts. In an earlier analysis of roughly 560 of the donors, most TCR beta V segments were observed in productive rearrangements about 87% or about 30% of the time, broadly matching IMGT annotations. According to a later analysis, parvovirus B19, influenza, CMV and Epstein-Barr virus appeared linked to several top co-occurrence clusters.

The sequence was obtained from a boy between 10 and 17 years old in good health and CMV-seronegative. The sequenced sample consisted of PBMCs. The receptor chain draws on TRBV5-1 and TRBJ1-6; a confident D gene designation cannot be given. CDR3 loop: CASSLDVLSSYNSPLHF. The DNA sequence is given as TGCGCCAGCAGCTTGGACGTTTTGAGCTCCTATAATTCACCCCTCCACTTT.